These 11 T cell receptor beta chains originate from one sample sequenced in a study of blood T cell repertoires in COVID-19. The repertoire was sequenced with immunoSEQ multiplex PCR; TCRdb's copy has only in-frame clones and lacks some. The table shows a few hundred thousand clones, with around 92% occurring only once. Sequencing was performed on PBMCs or T cells enriched from blood (not recorded which). The receptors shown here come from a woman between 50 and 59 years old who had been exposed to COVID-19.

This chain uses TRBV2 with TRBJ2-7, with 9 bases matching TRBD1. Germline V gives CDR1 SNHLY, CDR2 FYNNEI. The CDR3 is made up of 15 amino acids. V was clipped by 2 bases and J by 2 bases; unmatched bases: 4. The CDR3 here is CASSEMTGGTYEQYF. The CDR3 coding sequence is TGTGCCAGCAGTGAAATGACAGGGGGTACCTACGAGCAGTACTTC.

The CDR3 DNA sequence: TGTGCCAGCAGCTTGGGAGGGCGCGACGGGCAAGAGACCCAGTACTTC. This codes for CASSLGGRDGQETQYF. The J gene is TRBJ2-5, the V gene TRBV5-4; D might be TRBD2 (5 bases). This CDR3 is built from 16 residues. V was shortened by 0 bases and J by 2 bases, with 14 bases between the two germline ends. The V gene's germline CDR1 is SGHNT and CDR2 YYREEE (reference sequence).

In this sample, this clone turned up a few times. The chain employs TRBV6-5 and TRBJ1-5; D gene unclear. Germline V gene data show CDR1 as MNHEY and CDR2 as SVGAGI. V was cut by 5 bases and J by 7 bases, with 9 bases left in between. The CDR3 has 12 amino acids. CDR3 residues: CASSPRGQPQHF. The CDR3 region has the DNA TGTGCCAGCAGTCCCAGAGGGCAGCCCCAGCATTTT.

The genes are TRBV2 and TRBJ2-5, with TRBD1 matching 7 bases. The trim removed 4 bases at V and 2 bases at J, leaving 4 bases unmatched. The germline V gene has CDR1 SNHLY and CDR2 FYNNEI. The CDR3 extends over 14 amino acids. CDR3 nucleotides: TGTGCCAGCAGTGGACAGGGCGGGCAAGAGACCCAGTACTTC. Protein product: CASSGQGGQETQYF. Drawing the rest from reference TRBV2 and TRBJ2-5, the complete variable domain is EPEVTQTPSHQVTQMGQEVILRCVPISNHLYFYWYRQILGQKVEFLVSFYNNEISEKSEIFDDQFSVERPDGSNFTLKIRSTKLEDSAMYFCASSGQGGQETQYFGPGTRLLVL.

V and J are TRBV7-2 and TRBJ2-3; TRBD2 matches at 16 bases. The junction had 6 bases not matched to a gene; V was cut back by 4 bases and J by 5 bases. Per germline, CDR1 SGHTA and CDR2 FQGNSA. The CDR3 is made up of 17 amino acids. The CDR3 coding sequence is TGTGCCAGCAGCTCCGGGACTAGCGGGGGGGCCATAGATACGCAGTATTTT. This sequence encodes CASSSGTSGGAIDTQYF.

This clone was found once. This sequence joins TRBV28 and TRBJ2-1; 9 bases line up with TRBD2. The CDR3 is made up of 14 amino acids. Germline lookup yields CDR1 MDHEN and CDR2 SYDVKM. V lost 4 bases and J lost 7; bases outside the gene matches: 5. The CDR3 sequence: CASSSISGGNEQFF. The CDR3 nucleotides read TGTGCCAGCAGTTCAATTAGCGGGGGTAATGAGCAGTTCTTC.

The chain uses TRBV9 and TRBJ2-1, with 9 positions matching TRBD2. Germline V gene lookup returns CDR1 SGDLS and CDR2 YYNGEE. After removal of 0 bases from V and 14 bases from J, the junction contained 12 bases not matched to a gene. The CDR3 contains 15 residues. This CDR3 reads CASSVGIRGGAGEFF. For the CDR3, the DNA is TGTGCCAGCAGCGTAGGGATTCGCGGGGGGGCAGGGGAGTTCTTC.

The V and J genes are TRBV7-9 and TRBJ1-1; 7 nucleotides line up with TRBD1. Germline loops: CDR1 SEHNR, CDR2 FQNEAQ (reference sequence). The CDR3 totals 14 residues. The junction had 8 bases not matched to a gene; V was cut back by 7 bases and J by 3 bases. This CDR3 is CASTRQGEYTEAFF. The CDR3 region has the DNA TGTGCCAGCACCCGACAGGGAGAATACACTGAAGCTTTCTTT. The entire variable domain, with the rest obtained from reference TRBV7-9 and TRBJ1-1, is as follows: DTGVSQNPRHKITKRGQNVTFRCDPISEHNRLYWYRQTLGQGPEFLTYFQNEAQLEKSRLLSDRFSAERPKGSFSTLEIQRTEQGDSAMYLCASTRQGEYTEAFFGQGTRLTVV.

The chain combines TRBV18 with TRBJ1-5; a weak D match, TRBD1 (6 bases). Trimming removed 6 bases from V and 1 base from J, with 16 bases in between. Per germline, CDR1 KGHSH and CDR2 LQKENI. CDR3 size: 16 residues. The chain's CDR3 is CASSPDRPLSNQPQHF. The CDR3 DNA sequence: TGTGCCAGCTCGCCGGACAGACCTTTAAGCAATCAGCCCCAGCATTTT.

The V call is TRBV6-5, the J call TRBJ1-2; a weak D match, TRBD1 (5 bases). Germline CDR1 and CDR2: MNHEY and SVGAGI. The CDR3 spans 12 residues. Deletions cut 6 bases from V and 7 bases from J, with 12 bases between. This chain's CDR3 is CASRGHQFGYTF. The CDR3 DNA reads TGTGCCAGCAGAGGACACCAATTTGGCTACACCTTC.

The V and J genes are TRBV29-1 and TRBJ2-1, with a tentative D call TRBD1 (6 bases). Germline V lookup: CDR1 SQVTM, CDR2 ANQGSEA. Trimming shortened V by 3 bases and J by 4 bases, and 7 bases separated the two germline ends. The CDR3 loop spans 12 amino acids. CDR3 coding DNA: TGCAGCGTTGAGGACAGATACAATGAGCAGTTCTTC. Its protein product is CSVEDRYNEQFF.